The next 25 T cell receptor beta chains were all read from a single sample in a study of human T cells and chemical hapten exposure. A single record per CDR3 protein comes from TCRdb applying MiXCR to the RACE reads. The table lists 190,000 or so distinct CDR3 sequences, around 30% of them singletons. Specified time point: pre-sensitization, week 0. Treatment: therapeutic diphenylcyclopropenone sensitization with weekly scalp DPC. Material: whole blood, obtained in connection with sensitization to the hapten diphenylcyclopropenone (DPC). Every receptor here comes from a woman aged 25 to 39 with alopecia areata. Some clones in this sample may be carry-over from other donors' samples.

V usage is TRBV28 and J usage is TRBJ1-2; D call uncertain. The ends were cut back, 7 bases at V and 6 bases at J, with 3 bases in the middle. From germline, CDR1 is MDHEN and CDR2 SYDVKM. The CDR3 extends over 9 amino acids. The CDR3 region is CASKDGYTF. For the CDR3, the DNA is TGTGCCAGCAAGGATGGCTACACCTTC.

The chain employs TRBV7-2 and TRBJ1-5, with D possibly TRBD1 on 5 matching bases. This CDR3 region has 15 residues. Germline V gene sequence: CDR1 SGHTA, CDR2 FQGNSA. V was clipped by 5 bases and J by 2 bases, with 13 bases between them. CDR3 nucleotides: TGTGCCAGCAGCCCAGGAGGGGCCGGCAATCAGCCCCAGCATTTT. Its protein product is CASSPGGAGNQPQHF.

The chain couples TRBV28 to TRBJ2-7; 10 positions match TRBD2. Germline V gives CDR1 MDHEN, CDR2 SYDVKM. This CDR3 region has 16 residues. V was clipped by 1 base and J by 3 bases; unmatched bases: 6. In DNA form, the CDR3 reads TGTGCCAGCAGTTTATTCGCTAGCGGGAGAAACTACGAGCAGTACTTC. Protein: CASSLFASGRNYEQYF.

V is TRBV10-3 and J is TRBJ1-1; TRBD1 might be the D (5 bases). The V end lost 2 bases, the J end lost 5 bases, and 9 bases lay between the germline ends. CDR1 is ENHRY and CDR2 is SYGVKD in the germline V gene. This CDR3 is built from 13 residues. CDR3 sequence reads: CAISEAGNTEAFF. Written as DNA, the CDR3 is TGTGCCATCAGTGAGGCAGGGAATACTGAAGCTTTCTTT.

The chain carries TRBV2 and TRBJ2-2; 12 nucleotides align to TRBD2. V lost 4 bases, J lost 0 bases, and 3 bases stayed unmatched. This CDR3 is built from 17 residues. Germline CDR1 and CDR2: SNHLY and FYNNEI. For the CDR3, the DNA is TGTGCCAGCAGTGTGTCTAGCGGGAGGGCGAACACCGGGGAGCTGTTTTTT. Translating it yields CASSVSSGRANTGELFF. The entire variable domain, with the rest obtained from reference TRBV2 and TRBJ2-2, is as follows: EPEVTQTPSHQVTQMGQEVILRCVPISNHLYFYWYRQILGQKVEFLVSFYNNEISEKSEIFDDQFSVERPDGSNFTLKIRSTKLEDSAMYFCASSVSSGRANTGELFFGEGSRLTVL.

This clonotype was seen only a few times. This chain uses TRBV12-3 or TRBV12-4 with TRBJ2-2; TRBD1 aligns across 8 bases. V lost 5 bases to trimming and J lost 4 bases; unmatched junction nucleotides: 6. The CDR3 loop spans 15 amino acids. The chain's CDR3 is CASSAQTGVTGELFF. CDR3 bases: TGTGCCAGCAGTGCGCAGACAGGGGTCACCGGGGAGCTGTTTTTT.

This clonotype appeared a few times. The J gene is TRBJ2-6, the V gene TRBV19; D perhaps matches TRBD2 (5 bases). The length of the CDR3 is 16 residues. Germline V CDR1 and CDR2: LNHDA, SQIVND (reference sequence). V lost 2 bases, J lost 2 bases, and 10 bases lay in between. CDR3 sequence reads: CASSISGSTGANVLTF. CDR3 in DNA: TGTGCCAGTAGTATATCGGGGTCCACTGGGGCCAACGTCCTGACTTTC.

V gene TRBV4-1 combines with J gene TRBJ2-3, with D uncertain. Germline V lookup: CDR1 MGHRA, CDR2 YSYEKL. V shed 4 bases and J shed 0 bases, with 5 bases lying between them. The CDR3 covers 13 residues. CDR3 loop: CASSRLSTDTQYF. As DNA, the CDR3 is TGCGCCAGCAGCCGGCTGAGCACAGATACGCAGTATTTT.

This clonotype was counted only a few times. The CDR3 nucleotides read TGTGCCAGCAGCCCTACGGGGGTACGTGATCAGCCCCAGCATTTT. This translates into CASSPTGVRDQPQHF. The chain uses TRBV9 and TRBJ1-5, with D tentatively TRBD1 (5 bases). The CDR3 runs 15 residues. V dropped 4 bases and J dropped 5 bases, with 16 bases sitting between them. Germline CDR1 is SGDLS and CDR2 is YYNGEE.

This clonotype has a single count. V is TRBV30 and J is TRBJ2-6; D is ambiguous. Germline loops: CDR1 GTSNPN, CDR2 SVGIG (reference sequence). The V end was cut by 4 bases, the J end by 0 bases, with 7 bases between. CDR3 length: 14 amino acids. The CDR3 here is CAWTTYSGANVLTF. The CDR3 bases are TGTGCCTGGACTACATACTCTGGGGCCAACGTCCTGACTTTC.

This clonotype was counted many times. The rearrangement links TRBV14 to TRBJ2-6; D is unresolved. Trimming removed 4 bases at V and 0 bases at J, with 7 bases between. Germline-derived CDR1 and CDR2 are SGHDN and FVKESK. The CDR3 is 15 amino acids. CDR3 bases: TGTGCCAGCAGCCGTTCCGACTCTGGGGCCAACGTCCTGACTTTC. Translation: CASSRSDSGANVLTF.

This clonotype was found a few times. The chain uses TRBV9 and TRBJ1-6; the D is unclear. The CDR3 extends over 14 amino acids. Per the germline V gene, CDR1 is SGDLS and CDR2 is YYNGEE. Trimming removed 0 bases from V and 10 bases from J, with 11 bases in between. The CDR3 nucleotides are TGTGCCAGCAGCGTAGAAGGGCCGGGATCACCCCTCCACTTT. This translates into CASSVEGPGSPLHF. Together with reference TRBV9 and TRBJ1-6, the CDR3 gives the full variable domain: DSGVTQTPKHLITATGQRVTLRCSPRSGDLSVYWYQQSLDQGLQFLIQYYNGEERAKGNILERFSAQQFPDLHSELNLSSLELGDSALYFCASSVEGPGSPLHFGNGTRLTVT.

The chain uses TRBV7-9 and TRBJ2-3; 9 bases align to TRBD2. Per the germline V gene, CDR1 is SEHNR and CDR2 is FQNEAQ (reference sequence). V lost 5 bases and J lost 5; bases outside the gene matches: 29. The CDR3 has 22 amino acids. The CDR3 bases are TGTGCCAGCAGCCGGGCCCCGGACCCGGCCAGGTGGCGGGAGGGCCAGAGAGATACGCAGTATTTT. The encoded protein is CASSRAPDPARWREGQRDTQYF.

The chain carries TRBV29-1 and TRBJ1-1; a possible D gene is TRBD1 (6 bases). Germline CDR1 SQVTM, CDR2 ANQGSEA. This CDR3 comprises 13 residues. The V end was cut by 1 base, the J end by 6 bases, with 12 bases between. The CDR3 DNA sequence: TGCAGCGTTGAAGCCGGGGGACACCCTGAAGCTTTCTTT. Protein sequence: CSVEAGGHPEAFF. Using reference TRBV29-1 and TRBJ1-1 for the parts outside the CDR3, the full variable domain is SAVISQKPSRDICQRGTSLTIQCQVDSQVTMMFWYRQQPGQSLTLIATANQGSEATYESGFVIDKFPISRPNLTFSTLTVSNMSPEDSSIYLCSVEAGGHPEAFFGQGTRLTVV.

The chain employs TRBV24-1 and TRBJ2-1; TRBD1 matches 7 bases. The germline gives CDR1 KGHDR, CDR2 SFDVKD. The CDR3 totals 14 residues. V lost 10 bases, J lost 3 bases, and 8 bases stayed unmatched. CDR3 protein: CATQGISGYNEQFF. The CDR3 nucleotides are TGTGCCACACAGGGGATCAGTGGCTACAATGAGCAGTTCTTC.

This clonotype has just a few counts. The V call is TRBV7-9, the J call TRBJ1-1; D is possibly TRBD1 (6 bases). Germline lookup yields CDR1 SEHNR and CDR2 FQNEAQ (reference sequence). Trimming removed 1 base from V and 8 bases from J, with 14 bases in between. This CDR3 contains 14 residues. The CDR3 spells CASSLGDRRREAFF. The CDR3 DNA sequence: TGTGCCAGCAGCTTAGGAGACAGGAGGCGCGAAGCTTTCTTT.

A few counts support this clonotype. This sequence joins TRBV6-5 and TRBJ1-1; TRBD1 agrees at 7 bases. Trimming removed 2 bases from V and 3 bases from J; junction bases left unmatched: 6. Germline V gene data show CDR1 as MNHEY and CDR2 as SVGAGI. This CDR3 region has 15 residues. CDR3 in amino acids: CASSYTTGVHTEAFF. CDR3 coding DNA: TGTGCCAGCAGTTACACCACAGGGGTTCACACTGAAGCTTTCTTT.

In nucleotides, the CDR3 is TGTGCCATCAGTGAGTCCCGGGGAATCTACGAGCAGTACTTC. Translated, it gives CAISESRGIYEQYF. The rearrangement joins TRBV10-3 to TRBJ2-7; D might be TRBD2 (5 bases). Trimming pared 0 bases from V and 3 bases from J, leaving 9 bases between. This CDR3 comprises 14 residues. Per the germline V gene, CDR1 is ENHRY and CDR2 is SYGVKD.

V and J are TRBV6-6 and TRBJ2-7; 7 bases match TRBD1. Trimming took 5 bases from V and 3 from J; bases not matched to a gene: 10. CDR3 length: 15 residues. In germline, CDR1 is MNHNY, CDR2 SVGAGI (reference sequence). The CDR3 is CASSTSQGRGYEQYF. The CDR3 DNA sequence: TGTGCCAGCAGTACCTCACAGGGGAGAGGCTACGAGCAGTACTTC.

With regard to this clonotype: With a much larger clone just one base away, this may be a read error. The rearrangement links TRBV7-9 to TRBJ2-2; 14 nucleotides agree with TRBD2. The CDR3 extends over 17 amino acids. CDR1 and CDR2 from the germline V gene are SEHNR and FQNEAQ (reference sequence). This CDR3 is CTSSLGLAGANTGELFF. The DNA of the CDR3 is TGTACCAGCAGCCTGGGACTAGCGGGGGCGAACACCGGGGAGCTGTTTTTT. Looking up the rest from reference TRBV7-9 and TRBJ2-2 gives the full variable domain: DTGVSQNPRHKITKRGQNVTFRCDPISEHNRLYWYRQTLGQGPEFLTYFQNEAQLEKSRLLSDRFSAERPKGSFSTLEIQRTEQGDSAMYLCTSSLGLAGANTGELFFGEGSRLTVL.

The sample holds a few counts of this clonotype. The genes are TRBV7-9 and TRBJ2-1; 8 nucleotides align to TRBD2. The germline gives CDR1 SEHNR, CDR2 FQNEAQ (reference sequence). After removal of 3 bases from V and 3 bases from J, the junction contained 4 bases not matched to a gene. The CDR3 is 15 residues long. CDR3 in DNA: TGTGCCAGCAGCTTGGGGCGGGGGGACTACAATGAGCAGTTCTTC. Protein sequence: CASSLGRGDYNEQFF.

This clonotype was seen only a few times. DNA for the CDR3: TGCGCCAGCAGCGTCGGGACAGGGGATCATACGCAGTATTTT. This encodes CASSVGTGDHTQYF. The chain carries TRBV5-1 and TRBJ2-3; 10 bases are shared with TRBD1. The ends lost 4 bases at V and 7 bases at J; junction bases unmatched: 6. This CDR3 contains 14 residues. Germline CDR1 is SGHRS and CDR2 is YFSETQ.

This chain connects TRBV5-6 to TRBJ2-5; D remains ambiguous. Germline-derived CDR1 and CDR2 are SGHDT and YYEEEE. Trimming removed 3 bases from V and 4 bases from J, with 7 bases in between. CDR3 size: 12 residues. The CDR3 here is CASSWGPETQYF. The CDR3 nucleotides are TGTGCCAGCAGCTGGGGTCCAGAGACCCAGTACTTC.

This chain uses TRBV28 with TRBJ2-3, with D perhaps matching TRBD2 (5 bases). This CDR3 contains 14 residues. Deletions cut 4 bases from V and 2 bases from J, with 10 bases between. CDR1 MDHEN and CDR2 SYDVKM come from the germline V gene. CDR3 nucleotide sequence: TGTGCCAGCAGTTCTCCCGGGATCACAGATACGCAGTATTTT. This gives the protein CASSSPGITDTQYF.

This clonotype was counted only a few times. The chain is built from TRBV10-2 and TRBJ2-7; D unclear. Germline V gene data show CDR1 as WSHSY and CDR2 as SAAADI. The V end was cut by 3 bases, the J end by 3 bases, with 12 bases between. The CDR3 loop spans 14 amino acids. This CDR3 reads CASSDLVGFYEQYF. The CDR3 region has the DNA TGCGCCAGCAGTGATTTGGTCGGGTTCTACGAGCAGTACTTC.